The rows below give T cell receptor beta chains drawn from one sample of a study of regulatory T cells in long-lasting Graves disease. One entry per CDR3 protein, called by TCRdb with MiXCR from the multiplex PCR reads. Among some 600,000 distinct CDR3 sequences listed, 15% to 20% were seen once. This same sample was also taken into another study, of T cells in Graves' hyperthyroidism and ophthalmopathy.

The material sequenced was peripheral blood mononuclear cells (PBMCs), taken at new diagnosis, from a patient treated with antithyroid drugs. Receptors originate from a man younger than 35 with Graves disease. CDR3s include the opening cysteine and the closing phenylalanine or tryptophan. D genes are given only for firm matches. The size field is filled for only some rows; it gives once, few, many or a size class.

j_call d_call clone_size v_call cdr3_nt cdr3_aa
TRBJ2-5 - many TRBV12-5 TGTGCTAGTGGTTTGGCAAGACCGGGACACCCGACCGGGACCCAGTACTTC CASGLARPGHPTGTQYF
TRBJ2-3 TRBD2 many TRBV20-1 TGCAGTGCCAAGGGACTAGCGGCCACAGATACGCAGTATTTT CSAKGLAATDTQYF
TRBJ1-1 - - TRBV5-4 TGTGCCAGCAGCTGGGCCGCCTCCTTCGGGGCTGAAGCTTTCTTT CASSWAASFGAEAFF
TRBJ2-4 - - TRBV4-1 TGCGCCAGCAGCCAAAGGCAGAAAGAGCCGGACATTCAGTACTTC CASSQRQKEPDIQYF
TRBJ2-1 TRBD2 many TRBV6-9 TGTGCCAGCAGTTACGAACTAGCGGGAGCCCACAATGAGCAGTTCTTC CASSYELAGAHNEQFF
TRBJ2-1 - few TRBV5-6 TGTGCCAGCAGCCCGCCGAGCAGAAAATCCTACAATGAGCAGTTCTTC CASSPPSRKSYNEQFF
TRBJ2-7 TRBD2 many TRBV11-2 TGTGCCAGCAGCACCAGCCCGGGACTAGCGGGAGTTTGGCAGTACTTC CASSTSPGLAGVWQYF
TRBJ2-1 TRBD2 - TRBV12-3/TRBV12-4 TGTGCCAGCAGTCACCTAGCGGGAGTTTATAATGAGCAGTTCTTC CASSHLAGVYNEQFF
TRBJ1-5 TRBD1 few TRBV6-2/TRBV6-3 TGTGCCAGCAGTTACGCCGGGACAGGGGATCAGCCCCAGCATTTT CASSYAGTGDQPQHF
TRBJ2-1 TRBD2 many TRBV7-8 TGTGCCAGCAGCGCTCGACTAGCGGGAGGAAATAATGAGCAGTTCTTC CASSARLAGGNNEQFF
TRBJ1-2 - many TRBV28 TGTGCCAGCAGTTCAGTCGGAGGGGCGGGGAGCTATGGCTACACCTTC CASSSVGGAGSYGYTF
TRBJ2-2 - - TRBV5-1 TGTGCCAGCAGCTTTCGAAGGGAGCTGTTTTTT CASSFRRELFF
TRBJ2-3 TRBD1 many TRBV20-1 TGCAGTGCTAGAGATCCGGGACAGGGGACAGATACGCAGTATTTT CSARDPGQGTDTQYF
TRBJ2-1 TRBD2 - TRBV20-1 TGCACCTCCGGACTAGCGGGAAGCGATGAGCAGTTCTTC CTSGLAGSDEQFF
TRBJ2-6 - many TRBV2 TGTGCCAGCGGCGGTGATTTGGGGGCGCGAGGGGCCAACGTCCTGACTTTC CASGGDLGARGANVLTF
TRBJ2-1 - few TRBV20-1 TGCAGTGCTAGAGAGGGGAAGGGGGGCTACAATGAGCAGTTCTTC CSAREGKGGYNEQFF
TRBJ1-4 - few TRBV9 TGTGCCAGCAGCGCCTCTGACTCGCGGAAACTGTTTTTT CASSASDSRKLFF